The following is a TCR beta chain sequence with its context. These data belong to a study of tumour-infiltrating T cells in Burkitt lymphoma. Across the study: Survival, overall and progression-free, tracked with productive clonality.

The V end was cut by 4 bases, the J end by 0 bases, with 13 bases between. This CDR3 comprises 16 residues. CDR1 and CDR2 (germline): MGHRA, YSYEKL. Measured with immunoSEQ multiplex PCR; TCRdb has only the in-frame clones, and not every one. The sample has more than 40,000 clones, approximately 31% seen once. Material: tumor tissue. The chain combines TRBV4-1 with TRBJ2-4, with unresolved D. This clonotype was obtained from a human donor with Burkitt lymphoma. The CDR3 region is CASSPSSLRAKNIQYF. The CDR3 DNA reads as TGCGCCAGCAGCCCCTCCAGTTTGAGAGCCAAAAACATTCAGTACTTC.